This is a list of T cell receptor beta chains from one sample in a study of neurological immune-mediated disorders. TCRdb re-called the 5' RACE reads with MiXCR, one entry per CDR3 protein. The sample includes 53,000 or so distinct CDR3 sequences, more than 9.5% of them seen just once. Input material: PBMCs. The receptors originated from a woman in her sixties or seventies with HTLV-1-associated myelopathy (HAM/TSP). Both conserved end residues are part of each CDR3. A D gene is named only where the DNA matches it firmly. Rows may omit the clone size; those that give it use once, few, many or a size class.

CDR3nt	CDR3aa	j_gene	d_gene	v_gene	abundance
TGTGCCAGCAGCCAAGATCTTGGCTGGGAGACCCAGTACTTC	CASSQDLGWETQYF	TRBJ2-5	-	TRBV3-1	-
TGTGCCAATCGAGGGGGGGCGACGAATTCACCCCTCCACTTT	CANRGGATNSPLHF	TRBJ1-6	-	TRBV28	many
TGTGCCAGCAGTTTAACCCCCAAAAACATTCAGTACTTC	CASSLTPKNIQYF	TRBJ2-4	-	TRBV27	many
TGCAGTGCTAGGTCTAGGACTAGCGGGAGCGTTGGTGTTGGGGAGACCCAGTACTTC	CSARSRTSGSVGVGETQYF	TRBJ2-5	TRBD2	TRBV20-1	many
TGTGCCAGCAGTCCTAGCGGGAGTCGAGCAGATACGCAGTATTTT	CASSPSGSRADTQYF	TRBJ2-3	TRBD2	TRBV7-2	many
TGTGCCAGCAGATTCGACAGGTGGATGAACACTGAAGCTTTCTTT	CASRFDRWMNTEAFF	TRBJ1-1	-	TRBV2	-
TGTGCCAGCAGTTTAAGGACAGTGGGGAACACCGGGGAGCTGTTTTTT	CASSLRTVGNTGELFF	TRBJ2-2	-	TRBV28	many
TGCGCCAGCAGCTTGGACAGCCTGGGCGAGCAGTACTTC	CASSLDSLGEQYF	TRBJ2-7	-	TRBV5-1	many
TGTGCCAGCAGCCCCGACAGGGGGCGGTCTGACACTGAAGCTTTCTTT	CASSPDRGRSDTEAFF	TRBJ1-1	TRBD1	TRBV5-6	many
TGTGCCAGCAGGGCAGGGGCCGGCAATCAGCCCCAGCATTTT	CASRAGAGNQPQHF	TRBJ1-5	-	TRBV6-5	many
TGTGCCAGCAGCTTGACTAGCGGGAAAGGGTCGAATGAGCAGTTCTTC	CASSLTSGKGSNEQFF	TRBJ2-1	TRBD2	TRBV5-5	-
TGCGCCAGCAGCTTGGGCAGGTCCAGAGAGACCCAGTACTTC	CASSLGRSRETQYF	TRBJ2-5	-	TRBV5-1	many
TGCAGTGCCTCAGCCCAGACCTACGAGCAGTACTTC	CSASAQTYEQYF	TRBJ2-7	-	TRBV20-1	many
TGTGCCATCAGGAGTGCAGGGTCTGGGGCCAACGTCCTGACTTTC	CAIRSAGSGANVLTF	TRBJ2-6	-	TRBV10-3	many
TGTGCCAGCAGCCAGCAGGGTTTAAACACCGGGGAGCTGTTTTTT	CASSQQGLNTGELFF	TRBJ2-2	-	TRBV7-2	-
TGTGCCAGCAGGGGACAGGGGAGCACTGAAGCTTTCTTT	CASRGQGSTEAFF	TRBJ1-1	TRBD1	TRBV6-1	many
TGCAGCGTTGAAGGAAGGGGCGAAAGGGACAAGGCACGTGAAGCTTTCTTT	CSVEGRGERDKAREAFF	TRBJ1-1	-	TRBV29-1	many
TGTGCCAGCAGTTTCGGGTCCGGGACACCTGAGGGGGAGACCCAGTACTTC	CASSFGSGTPEGETQYF	TRBJ2-5	-	TRBV12-3/TRBV12-4	many
TGTGCCAGCAGCTTGCCGGGGGCCCCCTACGAGCAGTACTTC	CASSLPGAPYEQYF	TRBJ2-7	-	TRBV7-9	many
TGCAGTGCTAAGAGCGGGAGAAGCACAGATACGCAGTATTTT	CSAKSGRSTDTQYF	TRBJ2-3	TRBD2	TRBV20-1	many
TGTGCCAGCAGTACCCAAAGGACAGGGGTAGACGAGCAGTACTTC	CASSTQRTGVDEQYF	TRBJ2-7	TRBD1	TRBV28	many
TGTGCCAGCGGTACTAGCGGGAGCAGGACTGAGCAGTTCTTC	CASGTSGSRTEQFF	TRBJ2-1	TRBD2	TRBV6-1	many
TGCGCCAGCAGCCCAACAGGGGACAATGAGCAGTTCTTC	CASSPTGDNEQFF	TRBJ2-1	TRBD1	TRBV5-1	many
TGCGCCAGCAGCTTGGCCCCACACAGACCACAAGAGACCCAGTACTTC	CASSLAPHRPQETQYF	TRBJ2-5	-	TRBV5-1	many
TGCGCCAGCAGCTTTGATACGGGCCAATCCTACAATGAGCAGTTCTTC	CASSFDTGQSYNEQFF	TRBJ2-1	-	TRBV5-1	many
TGCAGTGCTAGGGTCGGGACAGGGGCCCTAAATTCACCCCTCCACTTT	CSARVGTGALNSPLHF	TRBJ1-6	TRBD1	TRBV20-1	many
TGTGCCAGCAGCGATACCGGGACAGGGGGTTACAATGAGCAGTTCTTC	CASSDTGTGGYNEQFF	TRBJ2-1	TRBD1	TRBV12-3/TRBV12-4	many
TGTGCCAGCACCGCGGGAGGTTATAGCAATCAGCCCCAGCATTTT	CASTAGGYSNQPQHF	TRBJ1-5	-	TRBV6-6	many
TGTGCCAGCAGCATTGGACGGGAGGAGACCAAGTACTTC	CASSIGREETKYF	TRBJ2-5	TRBD2	TRBV5-1	-
TGCAGTGCTAGAAGGGGGGAAGAGACCCAGTACTTC	CSARRGEETQYF	TRBJ2-5	-	TRBV20-1	few
TGCGCCAGCAGCTTGGATCCAGCGGGAGGTTTGGAGACCCAGTACTTC	CASSLDPAGGLETQYF	TRBJ2-5	TRBD2	TRBV5-1	many
TGTGCCAGCAGATTACAGTGCCAGCCCCAGCATTTT	CASRLQCQPQHF	TRBJ1-5	-	TRBV7-8	-
TGTGCCAGCAGCTTAACGGGGGGGGGCGGTGGCATTCAGTACTTC	CASSLTGGGGGIQYF	TRBJ2-4	-	TRBV7-3	many
TGTGCCAGCAGCCAAGAAGTTGACACCGGGGAGCTGTTTTTT	CASSQEVDTGELFF	TRBJ2-2	-	TRBV3-1	many
TGTGCCAGCAGTCCGAGGACAGGGGGCCTGGTGAATCAGCCCCAGCATTTT	CASSPRTGGLVNQPQHF	TRBJ1-5	TRBD1	TRBV28	many
TGTGCCAGCAGCCGGACAGTCGACCAGCCCCAGCATTTT	CASSRTVDQPQHF	TRBJ1-5	-	TRBV7-9	-
TGTGCCAGCAGCCCAGGACATCAGCCCCAGCATTTT	CASSPGHQPQHF	TRBJ1-5	-	TRBV3-1	many
TGTGCCAGCAGCGCAACTACCGGGACAACCTACGAGCAGTACTTC	CASSATTGTTYEQYF	TRBJ2-7	-	TRBV11-2	many
TGTGCCAGTAGTATCTTACGAACGAATTCTGAAGCTTTCTTT	CASSILRTNSEAFF	TRBJ1-1	-	TRBV19	-
TGTGCCAGCAGCCAAGAGACCCGGGACCCTCGAATGTTT	CASSQETRDPRMF	TRBJ1-3	-	TRBV3-1	many
TGTGCCAGCAGTCGGAGTGAGGAAGGGTACGAGCAGTACTTC	CASSRSEEGYEQYF	TRBJ2-7	-	TRBV6-1	many
TGTGCCATCAGTGGTCGGGACAGGGAGGGGAATGAGCCCCAGCATTTT	CAISGRDREGNEPQHF	TRBJ1-5	TRBD1	TRBV10-3	many
TGTGCCAGCGGACAGTTCATAGATACGCAGTATTTT	CASGQFIDTQYF	TRBJ2-3	-	TRBV27	many
TGCGCCAGCAGCCCGACAGGGGCGGAGACCCAGTACTTC	CASSPTGAETQYF	TRBJ2-5	TRBD1	TRBV5-1	many
TGCAGTGCAGAAGCGGGGGGCGGCACAGATACGCAGTATTTT	CSAEAGGGTDTQYF	TRBJ2-3	TRBD2	TRBV20-1	many
TGTGCCAGCAGCCGTTTTTCCCGGGACAGGGAATCCCCAGATACGCAGTATTTT	CASSRFSRDRESPDTQYF	TRBJ2-3	TRBD1	TRBV27	few
TGTGCCAGCAGCCTTAAAATACGGGAGGGGCAAGAGACCCAGTACTTC	CASSLKIREGQETQYF	TRBJ2-5	TRBD2	TRBV5-5	many
TGCGCCAGCAGCTTGGTTTCCGGGGGCGAGCAGTACTTC	CASSLVSGGEQYF	TRBJ2-7	-	TRBV5-1	many
TGCGCCAGTCTGGACGGAAGCTCTGGGGCCAACGTCCTGACTTTC	CASLDGSSGANVLTF	TRBJ2-6	-	TRBV5-1	many
TGCAGTGCTAGAGATAGGGACAGGGGTTGGGAGACCCAGTACTTC	CSARDRDRGWETQYF	TRBJ2-5	TRBD1	TRBV20-1	-
TGCAGTGCTAGAGCCTCAATTGGCAATCAGCCCCAGCATTTT	CSARASIGNQPQHF	TRBJ1-5	-	TRBV20-1	many
TGTGCCAGCAGACCAAGTCCTGTCCCCACAGATACGCAGTATTTT	CASRPSPVPTDTQYF	TRBJ2-3	-	TRBV2	-
TGTGCCAGCAGGTCAGCGGGAGGGACGTTCTACAATGAGCAGTTCTTC	CASRSAGGTFYNEQFF	TRBJ2-1	TRBD2	TRBV28	many
TGTGCCAGCAGTTCGGCACTAGCGGGAGGAATCAATGAGCAGTTCTTC	CASSSALAGGINEQFF	TRBJ2-1	TRBD2	TRBV27	many
TGTGCCAGCAGCAACAACCGGGGATCTGACGAGCAGTACTTC	CASSNNRGSDEQYF	TRBJ2-7	-	TRBV7-9	many
TGCGCCAGCAGCTTGTCTGGGTTTGCAGATACGCAGTATTTT	CASSLSGFADTQYF	TRBJ2-3	-	TRBV5-1	many